Sequencing of this T cell receptor (beta chain) was carried out in a study of radiation and T cells in renal cell carcinoma. Background on the study: Nephrectomy followed 15 Gy stereotactic body radiation by 4 weeks.

Only in-frame clones appear in the TCRdb table, and some are missing; sequencing was by immunoSEQ multiplex PCR. The sample includes about 130,000 clones, approximately 75% seen only once; the top ten take 1.9%. The time point denotes: blood 2 weeks post-SBRT. As to treatment: 15 Gy SBRT to primary tumor, nephrectomy 4 weeks later. Blood was sampled at baseline, 2 weeks and 4 weeks after SBRT. This clonotype originated in a woman aged 60-70 years with renal cell carcinoma. The material was blood, obtained from a patient whose treatment included radiotherapy and nephrectomy.

CDR3 in amino acids: CASSVGPTYEQYF. The CDR3 DNA is TGTGCCAGCAGCGTAGGGCCAACCTACGAGCAGTACTTC. V and J are TRBV9 and TRBJ2-7; D ambiguous. CDR3 length equals 13 residues. V was trimmed by 0 bases and J by 2 bases, leaving 6 bases between them. CDR1 is SGDLS, CDR2 YYNGEE, per germline. The variable domain in full, completed from reference TRBV9 and TRBJ2-7, reads DSGVTQTPKHLITATGQRVTLRCSPRSGDLSVYWYQQSLDQGLQFLIQYYNGEERAKGNILERFSAQQFPDLHSELNLSSLELGDSALYFCASSVGPTYEQYFGPGTRLTVT.